These 22 T cell receptor beta chains originate from one sample sequenced in a study of a mutant IDH1 vaccine in newly diagnosed glioma. Clones were sequenced by immunoSEQ multiplex PCR, and TCRdb holds only the in-frame ones, with some missing. The sample contains 110,000 or so clones, 90% of which appear only once. Time point indicated: week 11, during vaccination. Every vaccine dose comprised 300 ug of mutant IDH1 20-mer peptide plus topical imiquimod. These receptors' antigens are unknown. The starting material was PBMCs, obtained from a glioma patient whose treatment included an IDH1 peptide vaccine. These receptors came from a woman in her forties or fifties with glioma.

J is TRBJ2-2 and V is TRBV19; the match to TRBD1 covers 10 bases. The CDR3 runs 16 residues. With 2 bases clipped from V and 4 bases from J, the junction kept 4 bases outside the gene matches. Germline loops: CDR1 LNHDA, CDR2 SQIVND (reference sequence). The CDR3 protein is CASSIRTGGATGELFF. Written as DNA, the CDR3 is TGTGCCAGTAGTATAAGGACAGGGGGGGCCACCGGGGAGCTGTTTTTT.

The rearrangement uses TRBV28 and TRBJ2-5; D perhaps matches TRBD1 (6 bases). The DNA end favors TRBJ2-7, so the J call may be wrong. The CDR3 is 14 residues long. Germline V gene sequence: CDR1 MDHEN, CDR2 SYDVKM. In DNA, the CDR3 is TGTGCCAGCAGTTTGTCGGGACACGCCTACGAGCAGTACTTC. It yields the protein CASSLSGHAYEQYF.

The chain employs TRBV18 and TRBJ2-1, with D unresolved. The germline V and J ends were trimmed by 4 bases and 4 bases, with 8 bases remaining between them. The CDR3 contains 13 residues. Germline V gene sequence: CDR1 KGHSH, CDR2 LQKENI. CDR3 nucleotides: TGTGCCAGCTCACTCCCCTTTTACAATGAGCAGTTCTTC. Protein: CASSLPFYNEQFF.

The chain recombines TRBV29-1 with TRBJ2-7; TRBD2 matches at 11 bases. This CDR3 is built from 15 residues. Germline V CDR1 and CDR2: SQVTM, ANQGSEA. Trimming removed 7 bases from V and 0 bases from J; junction bases left unmatched: 8. The CDR3 reads CSASGSGRGSYEQYF. As DNA, the CDR3 is TGCAGCGCCTCCGGTAGCGGGAGGGGCTCCTACGAGCAGTACTTC.

This chain uses TRBV10-3 with TRBJ2-2; possible D gene TRBD2, 5 bases. The CDR3 has 16 residues. CDR1 and CDR2 from the germline V gene are ENHRY and SYGVKD. V lost 0 bases, J lost 1 base, and 9 bases lay in between. In nucleotides, the CDR3 is TGTGCCATCAGTGAGTCGCTAGCAGGGAACACCGGGGAGCTGTTTTTT. Its translation is CAISESLAGNTGELFF.

This CDR3 reads CASSLGLAGGYNEQFF. For the CDR3, the DNA is TGTGCCAGCAGTTTAGGCCTAGCGGGAGGATACAATGAGCAGTTCTTC. The V and J genes are TRBV28 and TRBJ2-1, with 11 bases that match TRBD2. The ends lost 2 bases at V and 4 bases at J; junction bases unmatched: 4. Germline-derived CDR1 and CDR2 are MDHEN and SYDVKM. The CDR3 totals 16 residues.

The gene calls are TRBV5-8 and TRBJ1-4; the D gene is possibly TRBD1 (5 bases). This CDR3 is 16 amino acids long. Germline CDR1 is SGHTS and CDR2 is YDEGEE. V lost 1 base and J 0 bases, leaving 10 bases between the germline ends. CDR3 nucleotides: TGTGCCAGCAGCTTGTTAGGGGCGGCAACTAATGAAAAACTGTTTTTT. Amino acids: CASSLLGAATNEKLFF. Full variable domain (rest looked up from reference TRBV5-8 and TRBJ1-4): EAGVTQSPTHLIKTRGQQATLRCSPISGHTSVYWYQQALGLGLQFLLWYDEGEERNRGNFPPRFSGRQFPNYSSELNVNALELEDSALYLCASSLLGAATNEKLFFGSGTQLSVL.

The chain joins TRBV4-1 to TRBJ2-2, with a possible D match to TRBD1 (5 bases). This CDR3 has 16 residues. V was trimmed by 4 bases and J by 0 bases, leaving 12 bases between them. In germline, CDR1 is MGHRA, CDR2 YSYEKL. CDR3 protein: CASSRVAGTNTGELFF. CDR3 nucleotide sequence: TGCGCCAGCAGCCGGGTTGCAGGGACGAACACCGGGGAGCTGTTTTTT.

J is TRBJ1-5 and V is TRBV6-1, with 11 bases matching TRBD1. Trimming cost V 7 bases and J 5 bases; bases outside gene matches: 4. The V gene's germline CDR1 is MNHNS and CDR2 SASEGT. The CDR3 is made up of 14 amino acids. The CDR3 region has the DNA TGTGCCAGCAATGGACAGGGGGCGCATCAGCCCCAGCATTTT. Protein sequence: CASNGQGAHQPQHF.

J is TRBJ2-7 and V is TRBV18; tentative D call: TRBD2 (6 bases). The CDR3 runs to 13 residues. The germline CDR1 and CDR2 sequences are KGHSH and LQKENI. Trimming shortened V by 3 bases and J by 7 bases, and 13 bases separated the two germline ends. CDR3 in DNA: TGTGCCAGCTCACCGCCCGGAGGGGAGGAGCAGTACTTC. This translates into CASSPPGGEEQYF.

V is TRBV15 and J is TRBJ2-7; D not certain. The V gene lost 1 base and the J gene lost 6 bases, with 7 bases spanning the gap. In germline, CDR1 is LNHNV, CDR2 YYDKDF (reference sequence). This CDR3 has 12 residues. CDR3 DNA sequence: TGTGCCACCAGCAGAGGCGTTGGCGAGCAGTACTTC. Protein sequence: CATSRGVGEQYF. Supplemented by reference TRBV15 and TRBJ2-7, the full variable domain reads DAMVIQNPRYQVTQFGKPVTLSCSQTLNHNVMYWYQQKSSQAPKLLFHYYDKDFNNEADTPDNFQSRRPNTSFCFLDIRSPGLGDTAMYLCATSRGVGEQYFGPGTRLTVT.

The chain links TRBV27 to TRBJ2-1; D is undetermined. The CDR3 covers 15 residues. Germline V gene data show CDR1 as MNHEY and CDR2 as SMNVEV (reference sequence). Trimming removed 0 bases at V and 2 bases at J, with 8 bases between. CDR3 residues: CASSLSGSAYNEQFF. In DNA, the CDR3 is TGTGCCAGCAGTTTATCGGGTTCCGCCTACAATGAGCAGTTCTTC.

This clone was found a few times. This chain joins TRBV20-1 and TRBJ2-1, with a weak D call TRBD2 (5 bases). The germline V and J ends were trimmed by 3 bases and 8 bases, with 8 bases remaining between them. In germline, CDR1 is DFQATT, CDR2 SNEGSKA (reference sequence). This CDR3 contains 11 residues. In DNA, the CDR3 is TGCAGTGCTAGTGGCGGGTATGAGCAGTTCTTC. Its translation is CSASGGYEQFF.

The rearrangement joins TRBV7-2 to TRBJ2-5; D unclear. CDR3 size: 16 residues. V was clipped by 0 bases and J by 1 base, with 12 bases between them. From germline, CDR1 is SGHTA and CDR2 FQGNSA. For the CDR3, the DNA is TGTGCCAGCAGCTTAGCGCGTACAGATTTCCAAGAGACCCAGTACTTC. Translated, it gives CASSLARTDFQETQYF. The variable domain in full, completed from reference TRBV7-2 and TRBJ2-5, reads GAGVSQSPSNKVTEKGKDVELRCDPISGHTALYWYRQSLGQGLEFLIYFQGNSAPDKSGLPSDRFSAERTGGSVSTLTIQRTQQEDSAVYLCASSLARTDFQETQYFGPGTRLLVL.

The chain combines TRBV7-9 with TRBJ2-7; D gene unclear. Germline V gives CDR1 SEHNR, CDR2 FQNEAQ (reference sequence). V shed 5 bases and J shed 2 bases, with 7 bases lying between them. This CDR3 comprises 12 residues. The DNA for the CDR3 is TGTGCCAGCAGCAGAGGTGCCTACGAGCAGTACTTC. Translated: CASSRGAYEQYF.

The J gene is TRBJ2-3, the V gene TRBV6-6; 9 bases match TRBD1. Germline V lookup: CDR1 MNHNY, CDR2 SVGAGI (reference sequence). CDR3 length: 15 residues. The J segment lost 1 base and the V segment lost 1 base, leaving 0 bases of the junction unmatched. The CDR3 DNA reads as TGTGCCAGCAGTTACTGGGACAGGGGCACAGATACGCAGTATTTT. It translates to CASSYWDRGTDTQYF.

CDR3 sequence reads: CATTSYNEQFF. The CDR3 DNA reads TGTGCCACTACTAGTTACAATGAGCAGTTCTTC. V gene TRBV28 combines with J gene TRBJ2-1, with TRBD2 as a possible D gene (5 bases). V was shortened by 10 bases and J by 4 bases, with 8 bases between the two germline ends. This CDR3 is 11 amino acids long. Germline V gene sequence: CDR1 MDHEN, CDR2 SYDVKM. Complete variable domain (other parts from reference TRBV28 and TRBJ2-1): DVKVTQSSRYLVKRTGEKVFLECVQDMDHENMFWYRQDPGLGLRLIYFSYDVKMKEKGDIPEGYSVSREKKERFSLILESASTNQTSMYLCATTSYNEQFFGPGTRLTVL.

CDR3 sequence: CSVRAGISYEQYF. The CDR3, as DNA: TGCAGCGTGCGGGCGGGAATCTCCTACGAGCAGTACTTC. The chain employs TRBV29-1 and TRBJ2-7; possibly TRBD2 for D (6 bases). The CDR3 spans 13 residues. V shed 6 bases and J shed 0 bases, with 12 bases lying between them. Germline-derived CDR1 and CDR2 are SQVTM and ANQGSEA.

The chain employs TRBV30 and TRBJ1-2, with unresolved D. Germline V gene lookup returns CDR1 GTSNPN and CDR2 SVGIG (reference sequence). Trimming shortened V by 2 bases and J by 2 bases, and 12 bases separated the two germline ends. The CDR3 loop spans 14 amino acids. The CDR3 is CAWSLGEGNYGYTF. The CDR3 DNA sequence: TGTGCCTGGAGTTTGGGTGAGGGCAACTATGGCTACACCTTC.

This clone was picked up one time. The V call is TRBV30, the J call TRBJ1-2, with D perhaps TRBD1 (6 bases). With 4 bases removed from V and 8 bases from J, the gap between germline ends came to 14 bases. Germline lookup yields CDR1 GTSNPN and CDR2 SVGIG (reference sequence). The CDR3 sequence is 12 residues long. CDR3 DNA: TGTGCCTGGACGGGGAGGGGGTACGGCTACACCTTC. Its translation: CAWTGRGYGYTF.

Worth noting for this clone: The sample has other DNA sequences that encode this CDR3 too. The V call is TRBV18, the J call TRBJ2-2; D uncertain. The germline V gene encodes CDR1 KGHSH and CDR2 LQKENI. V was trimmed by 3 bases and J by 2 bases, leaving 1 base between them. CDR3 length: 12 amino acids. The CDR3 sequence: CASSPNTGELFF. CDR3 in DNA: TGTGCCAGCTCACCCAACACCGGGGAGCTGTTTTTT.

V is TRBV30 and J is TRBJ1-5, with 7 bases aligning to TRBD1. The CDR3 length is 13 residues. Germline CDR1 reads GTSNPN; CDR2 reads SVGIG (reference sequence). V shed 1 base and J 6 bases; nucleotides not matched to a gene: 3. This chain's CDR3 is CAWSDRGGQPQHF. CDR3 nucleotides: TGTGCCTGGAGTGACAGGGGAGGTCAGCCCCAGCATTTT.